One sample yielded the 23 T cell receptor beta chains listed below, sequenced in a study of cytomegalovirus exposure and HLA in healthy donors. The PCR employed 60 Vbeta primers together with 13 Jbeta primers. The repertoire was sequenced with immunoSEQ multiplex PCR; TCRdb's copy has only in-frame clones and lacks some. The table records some 130,000 clones, 60% to 80% of them present only once. The sample comprised PBMCs. These receptors all come from a male donor in good health and CMV-seronegative.

The chain recombines TRBV7-9 with TRBJ2-3; 8 positions agree with TRBD1. The CDR3 spans 12 residues. V was clipped by 7 bases and J by 6 bases; unmatched bases: 3. The germline V gene encodes CDR1 SEHNR and CDR2 FQNEAQ (reference sequence). CDR3 nucleotide sequence: TGTGCCAGCACCAGGGGGCAGGATACGCAGTATTTT. Translated: CASTRGQDTQYF.

The chain's CDR3 is CASSFGPGLASDTQYF. The CDR3 bases are TGTGCCAGCAGCTTCGGTCCGGGACTAGCCTCCGATACGCAGTATTTT. The chain carries TRBV7-8 and TRBJ2-3; 9 nucleotides match TRBD2. The CDR3 contains 16 residues. Germline assignment: CDR1 SGHVS and CDR2 FQNEAQ. V gave up 3 bases and J gave up 6 bases; unmatched junction bases: 10.

The chain carries TRBV5-5 and TRBJ1-1; 8 positions agree with TRBD1. The V gene's germline CDR1 is SGHKS and CDR2 YYEKEE (reference sequence). CDR3 size: 15 residues. V trimming: 4 bases; J trimming: 0 bases; junction bases outside the gene matches: 5. The CDR3: CASSTRQGMNTEAFF. As DNA, the CDR3 is TGTGCCAGCAGCACCCGACAGGGGATGAACACTGAAGCTTTCTTT.

This chain connects TRBV27 to TRBJ1-6; D is undetermined. The CDR3 loop spans 15 amino acids. CDR1 is MNHEY and CDR2 is SMNVEV in the germline V gene (reference sequence). V was clipped by 0 bases and J by 10 bases, with 13 bases between them. CDR3 bases: TGTGCCAGCAGTTTATCGGAACCGGGGAGATCACCCCTCCACTTT. Protein sequence: CASSLSEPGRSPLHF.

V is TRBV19 and J is TRBJ2-3; tentative D call: TRBD1 (6 bases). V lost 3 bases and J 4 bases, leaving 14 bases between the germline ends. Looked up from germline, CDR1 is LNHDA and CDR2 is SQIVND (reference sequence). This CDR3 is built from 15 residues. This CDR3 reads CASSIGIGGADTQYF. The CDR3 DNA follows: TGTGCCAGTAGTATTGGAATAGGGGGAGCAGATACGCAGTATTTT.

The rearrangement links TRBV2 to TRBJ2-5, with 11 bases aligning to TRBD1. The J call is in doubt because the DNA end fits TRBJ2-7 better. The V gene's germline CDR1 is SNHLY and CDR2 FYNNEI. This CDR3 region has 15 residues. In DNA, the CDR3 is TGTGCCAGCGGTGGATTAGGGACAGGGGGTTTCGAGCAGTACTTC. It specifies CASGGLGTGGFEQYF.

This clone was seen only a few times. V is TRBV11-2 and J is TRBJ2-3, with TRBD2 matching over 11 bases. The CDR3 totals 20 residues. Germline V gene lookup returns CDR1 SGHAT and CDR2 FQNNGV. The V and J ends lost 0 bases and 0 bases, in that order; junction bases with no gene match: 11. The CDR3 loop reads CASSLEASGGTLLSTDTQYF. CDR3 DNA: TGTGCCAGCAGCTTAGAGGCTAGCGGGGGGACCCTACTTAGCACAGATACGCAGTATTTT.

The chain is built from TRBV4-1 and TRBJ2-5, with D possibly being TRBD2 (6 bases). CDR1 MGHRA and CDR2 YSYEKL come from the germline V gene. The CDR3 extends over 15 amino acids. The V end lost 5 bases, the J end lost 2 bases, and 15 bases lay between the germline ends. The CDR3 DNA is TGCGCCAGCAGCTCGGCGGGGCCCTTGCAAGAGACCCAGTACTTC. This encodes CASSSAGPLQETQYF.

This clone came up once. The chain joins TRBV7-9 to TRBJ1-2; tentatively, D is TRBD1 (5 bases). The germline V gene encodes CDR1 SEHNR and CDR2 FQNEAQ (reference sequence). The CDR3 extends over 14 amino acids. The V end was cut by 5 bases, the J end by 0 bases, with 10 bases between. The CDR3 is CASSPGHPNYGYTF. In nucleotides, the CDR3 is TGTGCCAGCAGCCCTGGACATCCTAACTATGGCTACACCTTC. Combining the CDR3 with reference TRBV7-9 and TRBJ1-2 gives the whole variable domain DTGVSQNPRHKITKRGQNVTFRCDPISEHNRLYWYRQTLGQGPEFLTYFQNEAQLEKSRLLSDRFSAERPKGSFSTLEIQRTEQGDSAMYLCASSPGHPNYGYTFGSGTRLTVV.

This clone showed up just once. J is TRBJ1-3 and V is TRBV7-2, with D maybe TRBD1 (5 bases). The V end was cut by 4 bases, the J end by 4 bases, with 14 bases between. The CDR3 is 15 amino acids. Germline loops: CDR1 SGHTA, CDR2 FQGNSA. CDR3 sequence reads: CASSSDRAGGNTIYF. The CDR3 DNA reads TGTGCCAGCAGCTCCGACAGAGCTGGAGGAAACACCATATATTTT.

The V gene is TRBV5-1, the J gene TRBJ2-5, with TRBD2 as a possible D gene (7 bases). The CDR3 contains 16 residues. V shed 0 bases and J shed 1 base, with 13 bases lying between them. CDR1 is SGHRS, CDR2 YFSETQ, per germline. The CDR3 sequence is CASSLVGGAGQETQYF. The CDR3 region has the DNA TGCGCCAGCAGCTTGGTGGGGGGGGCCGGCCAAGAGACCCAGTACTTC.

The sample holds one count of this clone. This chain joins TRBV7-2 and TRBJ2-7; no definite D call. The CDR3 length is 16 residues. From germline, CDR1 is SGHTA and CDR2 FQGNSA. Trimming stripped 0 bases from V and 3 bases from J, with 15 bases between. The CDR3, as DNA: TGTGCCAGCAGCTTAGCCGGAGTGAAGGAAGGCTACGAGCAGTACTTC. Encoded protein: CASSLAGVKEGYEQYF.

The V gene is TRBV4-2, the J gene TRBJ2-6; D is undetermined. Trimming removed 4 bases from V and 0 bases from J, with 10 bases in between. Germline V gene lookup returns CDR1 LGHNA and CDR2 YNFKEQ. The CDR3 length is 16 residues. CDR3 region: CASSLSGVSGANVLTF. The CDR3 nucleotides read TGTGCCAGCAGCCTTTCTGGAGTCTCTGGGGCCAACGTCCTGACTTTC.

The J gene is TRBJ1-2, the V gene TRBV10-3; TRBD1 matches 8 bases. Germline-derived CDR1 and CDR2 are ENHRY and SYGVKD. The CDR3 is made up of 14 amino acids. Trimming took 0 bases from V and 6 from J; bases not matched to a gene: 3. Here the CDR3 reads CAISESDRGHGYTF. CDR3 sequence (DNA): TGTGCCATCAGTGAGTCCGACAGGGGCCATGGCTACACCTTC.

The rearrangement joins TRBV30 to TRBJ2-7, with TRBD1 matching 8 bases. The CDR3 contains 13 residues. Trimming took 4 bases from V and 1 from J; bases not matched to a gene: 3. Germline loops: CDR1 GTSNPN, CDR2 SVGIG (reference sequence). The CDR3 bases are TGTGCCTGGACCCGGGACAGGTCCTACGAGCAGTACTTC. Translated, it gives CAWTRDRSYEQYF.

The V gene is TRBV6-4, the J gene TRBJ1-5; no reliable D call. The ends were cut back, 2 bases at V and 4 bases at J, with 6 bases in the middle. Germline loops: CDR1 MRHNA, CDR2 SNTAGT. The CDR3 runs to 13 residues. This CDR3 is CASSDQQNQPQHF. For the CDR3, the DNA is TGTGCCAGCAGTGACCAACAGAATCAGCCCCAGCATTTT.

The chain has TRBV7-9 and TRBJ2-5; D may be TRBD1 (7 bases). The DNA matches TRBJ2-7 better at its end, which makes the J call doubtful. Germline loops: CDR1 SEHNR, CDR2 FQNEAQ (reference sequence). This CDR3 region has 12 residues. The CDR3 loop is CASSPQGGEQYF. The CDR3 bases are TGTGCCAGCAGCCCTCAGGGGGGCGAGCAGTACTTC.

The V gene is TRBV5-4, the J gene TRBJ1-2, with 8 nucleotides matching TRBD1. V lost 4 bases and J lost 8; bases outside the gene matches: 7. The CDR3 sequence is 13 residues long. The germline gives CDR1 SGHNT, CDR2 YYREEE (reference sequence). The CDR3 is CASSQQGEEGYTF. The CDR3 bases are TGTGCCAGCAGCCAACAGGGGGAAGAAGGCTACACCTTC.

CDR3 sequence reads: CASSLAGGRNEQFF. As DNA, the CDR3 is TGTGCCAGCAGCTTAGCGGGGGGAAGAAATGAGCAGTTCTTC. The V gene is TRBV7-9, the J gene TRBJ2-1; TRBD2 might be the D (6 bases). The CDR3 extends over 14 amino acids. Germline V gene sequence: CDR1 SEHNR, CDR2 FQNEAQ (reference sequence). V was shortened by 0 bases and J by 7 bases, with 10 bases between the two germline ends. The full variable domain, its missing parts supplied by reference TRBV7-9 and TRBJ2-1, is DTGVSQNPRHKITKRGQNVTFRCDPISEHNRLYWYRQTLGQGPEFLTYFQNEAQLEKSRLLSDRFSAERPKGSFSTLEIQRTEQGDSAMYLCASSLAGGRNEQFFGPGTRLTVL.

Concerning this clone itself: Distinct nucleotide sequences in the sample also encode this CDR3. This chain joins TRBV29-1 and TRBJ2-5, with 7 bases lining up with TRBD2. Germline CDR1 is SQVTM and CDR2 is ANQGSEA. The CDR3 loop spans 14 amino acids. V lost 0 bases to trimming and J lost 2 bases; unmatched junction nucleotides: 3. CDR3: CSVEDRGGQETQYF. CDR3 sequence (DNA): TGCAGCGTTGAAGATCGGGGAGGGCAAGAGACCCAGTACTTC.

V usage is TRBV30 and J usage is TRBJ1-5; possibly TRBD1 for D (6 bases). The CDR3 is made up of 14 amino acids. CDR1 is GTSNPN and CDR2 is SVGIG in the germline V gene (reference sequence). V lost 0 bases and J lost 4, with 10 bases in between. CDR3 residues: CAWSVQGPNQPQHF. The CDR3 DNA reads as TGTGCCTGGAGTGTGCAGGGGCCAAATCAGCCCCAGCATTTT.

The chain combines TRBV6-4 with TRBJ2-3; 8 bases match TRBD2. The length of the CDR3 is 16 residues. CDR1 and CDR2 (germline): MRHNA, SNTAGT. The ends lost 0 bases at V and 2 bases at J; junction bases unmatched: 4. This CDR3 is CASSDSIGGATDTQYF. The CDR3 DNA sequence: TGTGCCAGCAGTGACTCGATCGGGGGGGCCACAGATACGCAGTATTTT.

The rearrangement uses TRBV29-1 and TRBJ1-2, with 11 nucleotides matching TRBD1. This CDR3 has 13 residues. Looked up from germline, CDR1 is SQVTM and CDR2 is ANQGSEA. V lost 8 bases, J lost 6 bases, and 8 bases stayed unmatched. In DNA, the CDR3 is TGCAGCTTCCGGACAGGGGGCGTCCATGGCTACACCTTC. This codes for CSFRTGGVHGYTF.